This is a list of T cell receptor beta chains from one sample in a study of EBV T-cell therapy then PD-1 blockade in nasopharyngeal carcinoma. Here immunoSEQ multiplex PCR was the method, and the copy in TCRdb shows in-frame clones only, minus some. Of over 20,000 clones listed, roughly four fifths are singletons. These receptors have no identified antigens. The starting material was CD8+ T cells from blood, obtained around day 240 from a patient whose treatment included autologous EBV-specific T cells and nivolumab. These receptors came from a man aged 35 to 55 with nasopharyngeal carcinoma. CDR3s include the opening cysteine and the closing phenylalanine or tryptophan. D genes are given only for firm matches. The listing skips clone size in some rows; elsewhere it reads once, few, many or a size class.

clone_size: .
j_call: TRBJ1-4
v_call: TRBV30
d_call: .
cdr3_aa: CAWSYELLNEKLFF
cdr3_nt: TGTGCCTGGAGTTATGAATTACTGAATGAAAAACTGTTTTTT

clone_size: .
j_call: TRBJ1-4
v_call: TRBV4-3
d_call: .
cdr3_aa: CASSPGEVRRNEKLFF
cdr3_nt: TGCGCCAGCAGCCCGGGGGAAGTCCGACGTAATGAAAAACTGTTTTTT

clone_size: .
j_call: TRBJ2-3
v_call: TRBV9
d_call: TRBD2
cdr3_aa: CASSAGAGALLEDTQYF
cdr3_nt: TGTGCCAGCAGCGCGGGAGCGGGGGCGCTGCTGGAGGATACGCAGTATTTT

clone_size: large
j_call: TRBJ2-5
v_call: TRBV28
d_call: .
cdr3_aa: CASSLLAIQETQYF
cdr3_nt: TGTGCCAGCAGTTTATTGGCCATCCAAGAGACCCAGTACTTC

clone_size: .
j_call: TRBJ1-3
v_call: TRBV12-3/TRBV12-4
d_call: .
cdr3_aa: CASGGSNTIYF
cdr3_nt: TGTGCCAGCGGCGGTAGTAACACCATATATTTT

clone_size: .
j_call: TRBJ1-6
v_call: TRBV28
d_call: .
cdr3_aa: CASGNPQGRNSPLHF
cdr3_nt: TGTGCCAGCGGCAACCCGCAGGGGCGAAATTCACCCCTCCACTTT

clone_size: .
j_call: TRBJ1-1
v_call: TRBV6-2/TRBV6-3
d_call: .
cdr3_aa: CASSLVALNTEAFF
cdr3_nt: TGTGCCAGCAGCTTGGTCGCCTTGAACACTGAAGCTTTCTTT

clone_size: .
j_call: TRBJ2-3
v_call: TRBV6-5
d_call: .
cdr3_aa: CASSLQVTDTQYF
cdr3_nt: TGTGCCAGCAGCTTACAGGTGACAGATACGCAGTATTTT

clone_size: .
j_call: TRBJ2-1
v_call: TRBV15
d_call: TRBD2
cdr3_aa: CATSRVAGGLYEQFF
cdr3_nt: TGTGCCACCAGCAGAGTGGCGGGGGGCCTCTATGAGCAGTTCTTC

clone_size: .
j_call: TRBJ1-2
v_call: TRBV10-3
d_call: TRBD1
cdr3_aa: CAIRDRALDYGYTF
cdr3_nt: TGTGCCATCAGAGACAGGGCCTTGGACTATGGCTACACCTTC